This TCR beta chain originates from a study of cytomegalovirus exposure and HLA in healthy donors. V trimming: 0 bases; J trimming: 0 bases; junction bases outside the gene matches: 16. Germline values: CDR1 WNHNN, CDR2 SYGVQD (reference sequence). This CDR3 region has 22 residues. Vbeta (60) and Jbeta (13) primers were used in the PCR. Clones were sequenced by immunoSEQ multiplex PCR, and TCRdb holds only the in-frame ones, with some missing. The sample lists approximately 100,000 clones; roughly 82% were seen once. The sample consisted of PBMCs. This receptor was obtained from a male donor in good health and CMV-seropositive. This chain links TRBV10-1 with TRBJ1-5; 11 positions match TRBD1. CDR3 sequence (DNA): TGCGCCAGCAGTGAGTCCGAAACGAGGTTAGGACAGGGGGCTTGTAGCAATCAGCCCCAGCATTTT. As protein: CASSESETRLGQGACSNQPQHF.